This T cell receptor (beta chain) appears in the sequencing data of a study of T-cell reconstitution after alpha-beta-depleted transplantation in children. This CDR3 region has 14 residues. V was trimmed by 8 bases and J by 2 bases, leaving 12 bases between them. The germline V gene encodes CDR1 KGHDR and CDR2 SFDVKD. Preparing the TCRbeta library involved the use of unique molecular identifiers. TCRdb re-called the PCR reads with MiXCR, one entry per CDR3 protein. The profile shows 540,000 or so distinct CDR3 sequences, 20% to 25% of them singletons. Study-wide results and limits: One year post-transplant, T-cell counts and diversity were largely derived from T cells produced anew. Expanded clones from the graft, numbering several hundred, reportedly supplied alpha-beta T cells about two months after transplant.

Turning to this clonotype: Its antigen is undetermined.

The sequence came from a boy less than two years old who had a stem cell transplant for acute myeloid leukemia, so the T cells may come from the graft donor. The chain carries TRBV24-1 and TRBJ2-1; D unresolved. Source: PBMCs, mostly from graft donor cells, taken 360 days after TCRalphabeta/CD19-depleted stem cell transplant. CDR3 sequence: CATNQPPAYNEQFF. In DNA form, the CDR3 reads TGTGCCACCAACCAGCCTCCAGCCTACAATGAGCAGTTCTTC.